The rows below give T cell receptor beta chains drawn from one sample of a study of T cells in Graves' hyperthyroidism and ophthalmopathy. TCRdb reanalysed the multiplex PCR reads using MiXCR and keeps one entry per CDR3 protein. The profile shows a few hundred thousand distinct CDR3 sequences, about 13% of them singletons. The sequenced sample consisted of blood. These receptor sequences come from a woman younger than 30 with Graves' hyperthyroidism. The CDR3 runs from the conserved cysteine through the conserved F or W. D genes are given only for firm matches. Size values are once, few and many counts, or a class for expanded clones, and some rows have none.

>-|15|TRBJ1-5|-|TRBV19
CATEAGTLSNQPQHF
TGTGCCACCGAGGCAGGGACCCTAAGCAATCAGCCCCAGCATTTT
>TRBD1|17|TRBJ1-6|-|TRBV5-1
CASSQSSVRGYNSPLHF
TGCGCCAGCAGCCAATCTAGCGTCAGGGGGTATAATTCACCCCTCCACTTT
>-|15|TRBJ2-7|many|TRBV15
CATSRDLEGSYEQYF
TGTGCCACCAGCAGAGATCTAGAGGGTTCCTACGAGCAGTACTTC
>TRBD1|14|TRBJ1-1|few|TRBV6-1
CASSLTGAGTEAFF
TGTGCCAGCAGTCTGACAGGGGCGGGGACTGAAGCTTTCTTT
>-|15|TRBJ1-4|-|TRBV4-2
CASSHPARENEKLFF
TGTGCCAGCAGCCACCCGGCCAGGGAGAATGAAAAACTGTTTTTT
>-|15|TRBJ1-5|many|TRBV6-1
CASHTRGASNQPQHF
TGTGCCAGCCATACGAGGGGCGCCAGCAATCAGCCCCAGCATTTT
>TRBD1|15|TRBJ1-5|many|TRBV30
CAWRPTGGGNQPQHF
TGTGCCTGGAGACCAACAGGGGGCGGCAATCAGCCCCAGCATTTT
>-|10|TRBJ2-5|many|TRBV30
CAWGGKTQYF
TGTGCCTGGGGGGGGAAGACCCAGTACTTC
>-|15|TRBJ2-7|few|TRBV15
CATRAQADLSYEQYF
TGTGCCACCAGAGCTCAAGCGGACCTCTCCTACGAGCAGTACTTC
>-|15|TRBJ2-3|many|TRBV11-3
CASSLDSARADTQYF
TGTGCCAGCAGCTTAGATTCTGCCAGAGCAGATACGCAGTATTTT
>-|13|TRBJ2-5|many|TRBV18
CASSPRQEETQYF
TGTGCCAGCTCACCACGACAAGAAGAGACCCAGTACTTC
>-|15|TRBJ2-2|many|TRBV14
CASSHLGPVTGELFF
TGTGCCAGCAGCCATCTTGGTCCAGTCACCGGGGAGCTGTTTTTT
>-|18|TRBJ1-6|few|TRBV20-1
CSARTISPGSSNNSPLHF
TGCAGTGCTAGAACCATCAGTCCGGGCTCATCGAATAATTCACCCCTCCACTTT
>TRBD1|15|TRBJ2-1|many|TRBV11-2
CASNLGGGQYNEQFF
TGTGCCAGCAACCTAGGGGGCGGGCAATACAATGAGCAGTTCTTC
>-|15|TRBJ2-7|-|TRBV6-1
CASSEAWTNSYEQHF
TGTGCCAGCAGTGAAGCCTGGACTAACTCCTACGAGCAGCACTTC
>-|16|TRBJ1-5|once|TRBV11-3
CASSRLGEVSNQPQHF
TGTGCCAGCAGCCGCCTTGGGGAAGTAAGCAATCAGCCCCAGCATTTT
>-|11|TRBJ2-7|many|TRBV28
CASSVRGEQYF
TGTGCCAGCAGTGTGAGGGGCGAGCAGTACTTC
>-|16|TRBJ1-2|few|TRBV19
CASTKGGTVFNYGYTF
TGTGCCAGTACGAAGGGGGGGACGGTGTTTAACTATGGCTACACCTTC
>TRBD2|13|TRBJ2-4|many|TRBV28
CASSLGGENIQYF
TGTGCCAGCAGTTTGGGAGGGGAAAACATTCAGTACTTC
>TRBD2|14|TRBJ2-1|many|TRBV11-2
CASSGKTSGNEQFF
TGTGCCAGCAGCGGAAAGACTAGCGGGAATGAGCAGTTCTTC
>-|13|TRBJ2-1|many|TRBV5-1
CASSTGGNNEQFF
TGCGCCAGCAGCACCGGGGGTAACAATGAGCAGTTCTTC
>TRBD1|12|TRBJ1-1|many|TRBV6-1
CASSQGAAEAFF
TGTGCCAGCAGCCAGGGGGCTGCTGAAGCTTTCTTT
>-|14|TRBJ2-1|many|TRBV4-1
CASSQGTLRDEQFF
TGCGCCAGCAGCCAAGGAACCCTTAGGGATGAGCAGTTCTTC
>-|15|TRBJ2-1|few|TRBV19
CASSIDTLSYNEQFF
TGTGCCAGTAGTATAGATACGTTGTCCTACAATGAGCAGTTCTTC
>-|18|TRBJ1-2|few|TRBV4-1
CASSQDISRLRKENGYTF
TGCGCCAGCAGCCAAGATATTTCAAGACTCCGAAAAGAGAATGGCTACACCTTC
>TRBD2|13|TRBJ2-1|-|TRBV20-1
CSARGGGYNEQFF
TGCAGTGCTAGAGGGGGGGGGTACAATGAGCAGTTCTTC
>TRBD1|15|TRBJ1-2|few|TRBV5-1
CASSWLGQDSYGYTF
TGCGCCAGCAGCTGGTTGGGACAGGACTCCTATGGCTACACCTTC